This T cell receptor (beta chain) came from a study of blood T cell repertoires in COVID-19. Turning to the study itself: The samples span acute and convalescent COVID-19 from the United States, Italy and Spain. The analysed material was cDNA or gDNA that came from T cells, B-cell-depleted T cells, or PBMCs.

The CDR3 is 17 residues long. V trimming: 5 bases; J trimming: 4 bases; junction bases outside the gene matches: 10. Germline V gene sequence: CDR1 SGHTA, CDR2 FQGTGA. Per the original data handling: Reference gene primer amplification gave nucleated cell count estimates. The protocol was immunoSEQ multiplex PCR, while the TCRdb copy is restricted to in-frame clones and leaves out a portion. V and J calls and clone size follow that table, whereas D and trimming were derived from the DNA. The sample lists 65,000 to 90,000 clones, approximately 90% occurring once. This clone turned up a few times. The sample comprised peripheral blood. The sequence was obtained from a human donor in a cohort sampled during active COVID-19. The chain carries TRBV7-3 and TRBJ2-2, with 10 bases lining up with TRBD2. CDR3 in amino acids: CASSRFSGGVFTGELFF. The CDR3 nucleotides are TGTGCCAGCAGCCGCTTCAGCGGGGGGGTCTTCACCGGGGAGCTGTTTTTT.